This T cell receptor beta chain was observed in a study of identical twins. Study results and limitations: Monozygotic twins shared more out-of-frame TCR alpha than recombination models predicted.

Each CDR3 protein is one row after TCRdb ran MiXCR on the 5' RACE reads. The sample contains 690,000 or so distinct CDR3 sequences, 6.1% of which appear only once. In its sample, this clonotype was seen many times. Its antigen is currently unknown. This CDR3 is 11 amino acids long. V gave up 3 bases and J gave up 14 bases, with 12 bases separating them. Germline CDR1 is SNHLY and CDR2 is FYNNEI. J is TRBJ2-3 and V is TRBV2; D gene ambiguous. The sample taken for sequencing was naive T cells sorted from blood. This sequence originates from a young man in good health. The CDR3: CASSEPSFPYF. CDR3 in DNA: TGTGCCAGCAGTGAGCCCTCATTTCCGTATTTT.